Below are 15 T cell receptor beta chains sequenced from a single sample in a study of molecular identifiers for immune sequencing clone quantification. Each CDR3 protein gets one entry after TCRdb re-called the PCR reads with MiXCR. The top ten clones hold around 0.74% of a sample with roughly 300,000 distinct CDR3 sequences, 24% of them seen once. Specimen: naive CD8+ T cells from blood, with Jurkat cell RNA spiked in. The subset is: FACS-sorted CD8+CD4-CCR7+CD45RA+ naive T cells. The receptors derive from a human donor in good health. Some libraries in this study had Jurkat cell RNA spiked in.

This clonotype was observed at least ten times. The chain links TRBV3-1 to TRBJ2-7; D not resolved. Germline V gene sequence: CDR1 LGHDT, CDR2 YNNKEL (reference sequence). This CDR3 has 14 amino acids. Trimming took off 1 base at V and 3 bases at J, with 10 bases between the two ends. CDR3 region: CASSQGPELYEQYF. CDR3 coding DNA: TGTGCCAGCAGCCAAGGACCCGAACTCTACGAGCAGTACTTC.

V gene TRBV28 combines with J gene TRBJ2-3, with D perhaps matching TRBD1 (5 bases). This CDR3 contains 15 residues. V was shortened by 5 bases and J by 5 bases, with 17 bases between the two germline ends. The germline CDR1 and CDR2 sequences are MDHEN and SYDVKM. Here the CDR3 DNA reads TGTGCCAGCAGTCTCCAGGGTATTGTGGGAGATACGCAGTATTTT. This translates into CASSLQGIVGDTQYF.

With regard to this clonotype: This clone may be a read error of a much larger clone one base away. V gene TRBV24-1 combines with J gene TRBJ1-1; D remains unclear. V lost 7 bases to trimming and J lost 1 base, with 12 bases between them. The CDR3 has 14 amino acids. Looked up from germline, CDR1 is KGHDR and CDR2 is SFDVKD. CDR3 sequence (DNA): TGTGCCACCAGAGACCGGTATTCGAACACTGAAGCTTTCTTT. Encoded protein: CATRDRYSNTEAFF.

The rearrangement uses TRBV6-2 or TRBV6-3 and TRBJ2-1; 11 bases map to TRBD1. J lost 10 bases, V lost 6 bases, and 5 bases had no gene match. There are 13 residues in the CDR3. Germline V gene data show CDR1 as MNHEY and CDR2 as SVGEGT. The CDR3 bases are TGTGCCAGCAGGTGGGACAGGGGGGACGAGCAGTTCTTC. This translates into CASRWDRGDEQFF.

This clonotype was observed a handful of times. The J gene is TRBJ2-5, the V gene TRBV14; D may be TRBD1 (6 bases). Trimming took 4 bases from V and 4 from J, leaving 13 bases between them. The CDR3 is made up of 14 amino acids. Germline V lookup: CDR1 SGHDN, CDR2 FVKESK. The CDR3 DNA follows: TGTGCCAGCAGCCCAGCTTGGGGGCGAGAGACCCAGTACTTC. Protein sequence: CASSPAWGRETQYF.

This clonotype was counted many times. V usage is TRBV28 and J usage is TRBJ2-3; TRBD2 agrees at 12 bases. V was clipped by 6 bases and J by 6 bases; unmatched bases: 16. The CDR3 is 18 residues long. From germline, CDR1 is MDHEN and CDR2 SYDVKM. The CDR3 sequence: CASRTGLAGLPGADTQYF. The CDR3 coding sequence is TGTGCCAGCAGAACGGGACTAGCGGGCCTGCCCGGAGCCGATACGCAGTATTTT.

In regard to this clonotype: The conserved phenylalanine or tryptophan is not found at the CDR3 terminus, so this likely reflects a read error. The rearrangement links TRBV5-4 to TRBJ2-3; D gene unclear. Germline V gene data show CDR1 as SGHNT and CDR2 as YYREEE (reference sequence). V shed 0 bases and J shed 4 bases, with 9 bases lying between them. The CDR3 loop spans 14 amino acids. CDR3 residues: CASSLVGYSDTQYV. CDR3 DNA: TGTGCCAGCAGCTTGGTTGGCTACTCAGATACGCAGTATGTT.

This clonotype appeared many times. The chain employs TRBV6-6 and TRBJ2-3; D unresolved. Deletions cut 7 bases from V and 3 bases from J, with 8 bases between. The V gene's germline CDR1 is MNHNY and CDR2 SVGAGI (reference sequence). The CDR3 is 12 amino acids. The CDR3 nucleotides read TGTGCCAGCAAAAGTACGACAGATACGCAGTATTTT. Its protein is CASKSTTDTQYF.

On this clonotype: A much bigger clone sits one base away, suggesting this may be a read error. The chain has TRBV7-2 and TRBJ1-5; maybe TRBD1 (6 bases). V was pared by 5 bases and J by 5 bases, with 10 bases between. Per the germline V gene, CDR1 is SGHTA and CDR2 is FQGNSA. The CDR3 length is 13 residues. The CDR3 DNA follows: TGTGCCAGCAGCCAGGGGTACGATCAGCCCCAGCATTTT. It encodes CASSQGYDQPQHF. Variable domain in full (rest from reference TRBV7-2 and TRBJ1-5): GAGVSQSPSNKVTEKGKDVELRCDPISGHTALYWYRQSLGQGLEFLIYFQGNSAPDKSGLPSDRFSAERTGGSVSTLTIQRTQQEDSAVYLCASSQGYDQPQHFGDGTRLSIL.

As for this clonotype: A much more abundant neighbour one base away suggests this may be a read error. The V call is TRBV28, the J call TRBJ1-1; tentative D call: TRBD1 (5 bases). V was pared by 4 bases and J by 10 bases, with 13 bases between. Looked up from germline, CDR1 is MDHEN and CDR2 is SYDVKM. The CDR3 totals 12 residues. DNA of the CDR3: TGTGCCAGCAGTTGGGACTACAGTGGAGCTTTCTTT. Its protein is CASSWDYSGAFF. Full variable domain (missing parts from reference TRBV28 and TRBJ1-1): DVKVTQSSRYLVKRTGEKVFLECVQDMDHENMFWYRQDPGLGLRLIYFSYDVKMKEKGDIPEGYSVSREKKERFSLILESASTNQTSMYLCASSWDYSGAFFGQGTRLTVV.

V is TRBV20-1 and J is TRBJ2-1; TRBD2 matches 12 bases. This CDR3 has 18 residues. Germline loops: CDR1 DFQATT, CDR2 SNEGSKA (reference sequence). The trim removed 0 bases at V and 10 bases at J, leaving 16 bases unmatched. CDR3 sequence (DNA): TGCAGTGCTAGAGACAACCCCGGACTAGCGGGGCTGACATGGGAGCAGTTCTTC. This gives the protein CSARDNPGLAGLTWEQFF.

The chain is built from TRBV6-2 or TRBV6-3 and TRBJ1-2; D gene unclear. Trimming took off 2 bases at V and 4 bases at J, with 11 bases between the two ends. CDR3 length: 14 amino acids. From germline, CDR1 is MNHEY and CDR2 SVGEGT. CDR3 loop: CASSYRVPGYGYTF. In DNA form, the CDR3 reads TGTGCCAGCAGTTACCGTGTCCCTGGCTATGGCTACACCTTC.

This clonotype was counted between two and nine times. The chain employs TRBV7-6 and TRBJ1-1; D not certain. CDR1 is SGHVS and CDR2 is FNYEAQ in the germline V gene. This CDR3 is 14 amino acids long. Trimming cost V 1 base and J 5 bases, with 11 bases left between them. The CDR3 DNA sequence: TGTGCCAGCAGCTTAGGTCAGTCCCGGACTGAAGCTTTCTTT. It translates to CASSLGQSRTEAFF.

In its sample, this clonotype was seen many times. Written as DNA, the CDR3 is TGTGCCAGCTCACCCCCAGGGGAGCTGGATGGCTACACCTTC. Translation gives CASSPPGELDGYTF. The chain carries TRBV18 and TRBJ1-2, with a weak D call TRBD1 (6 bases). Germline lookup yields CDR1 KGHSH and CDR2 LQKENI. The CDR3 extends over 14 amino acids. Deletions cut 3 bases from V and 6 bases from J, with 14 bases between.

In this sample, this clonotype turned up a few times. The junction departs from germline at one end; a sequencing error may be responsible. The chain couples TRBV7-6 to TRBJ2-5; TRBD2 agrees at 7 bases. This CDR3 is built from 14 residues. Germline V gene sequence: CDR1 SGHVS, CDR2 FNYEAQ. CDR3 DNA sequence: TGTGCCGGCAGCTTAGTGCCGGGGGGAGAGACCCAGTACTTC. Translation: CAGSLVPGGETQYF.